The clone carrying this TCR beta chain turned up a few times. The CDR3 runs to 15 residues. Trimming cost V 1 base and J 2 bases, with 11 bases left between them. CDR1 and CDR2 from the germline V gene are MGHRA and YSYEKL. These data are taken from a study of blood T cells in healthy people across ages. Sample-barcoded 5' priming and a J-beta primer mix drove a second PCR of roughly 6 to 12 cycles. TCRdb analysed the 5' RACE reads with MiXCR anew, one entry per CDR3 protein. The sample includes over 700,000 distinct CDR3 sequences, roughly 53% of them seen just once. This receptor was obtained from a man older than 75 in good health. This chain uses TRBV4-1 with TRBJ1-2; D is ambiguous. The sample comprised blood. Written as DNA, the CDR3 is TGCGCCAGCAGCCAAGTGGGCAGAAGGAACTATGGCTACACCTTC. This sequence encodes CASSQVGRRNYGYTF.